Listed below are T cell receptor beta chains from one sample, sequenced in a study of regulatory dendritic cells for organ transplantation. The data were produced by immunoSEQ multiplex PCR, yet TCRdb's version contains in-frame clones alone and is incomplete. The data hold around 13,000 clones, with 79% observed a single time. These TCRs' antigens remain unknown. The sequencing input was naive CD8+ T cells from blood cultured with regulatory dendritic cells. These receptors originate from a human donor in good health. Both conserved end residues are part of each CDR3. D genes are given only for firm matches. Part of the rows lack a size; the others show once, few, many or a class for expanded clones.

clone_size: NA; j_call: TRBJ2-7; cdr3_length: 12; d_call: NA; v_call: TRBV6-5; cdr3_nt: TGTGCCAGCAGTTCGGACTTATACGAGCAGTACTTC; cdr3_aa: CASSSDLYEQYF
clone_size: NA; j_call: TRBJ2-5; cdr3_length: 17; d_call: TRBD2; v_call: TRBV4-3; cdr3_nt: TGCGCCAGCAGCCCTTGGACTAGCGGGGGACCTCAAGAGACCCAGTACTTC; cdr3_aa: CASSPWTSGGPQETQYF
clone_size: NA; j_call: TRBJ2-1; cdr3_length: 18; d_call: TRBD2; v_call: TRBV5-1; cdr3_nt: TGCGCCAGCAGCGCAGATCTAGCGGGGGGTCCTTCTCACAATGAGCAGTTCTTC; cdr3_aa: CASSADLAGGPSHNEQFF
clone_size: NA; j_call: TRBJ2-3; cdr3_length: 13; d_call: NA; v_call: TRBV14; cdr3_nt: TGTGCCAGCAGCCACCAGGGACTTGGTACGCAGTATTTT; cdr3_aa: CASSHQGLGTQYF
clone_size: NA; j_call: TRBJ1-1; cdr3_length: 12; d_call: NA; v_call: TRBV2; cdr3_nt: TGTGCCAGCAGAGGACAGTTCCCTGAAGCTTTCTTT; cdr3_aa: CASRGQFPEAFF
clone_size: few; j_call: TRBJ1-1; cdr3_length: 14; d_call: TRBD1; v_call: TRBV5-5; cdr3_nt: TGTGCCAGCAGCTTCGGGACAGGGGGGACTGAAGCTTTCTTT; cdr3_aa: CASSFGTGGTEAFF
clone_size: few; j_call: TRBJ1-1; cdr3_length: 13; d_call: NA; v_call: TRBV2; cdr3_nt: TGTGCCAGCAGGGAGGCAGTGAACACTGAAGCTTTCTTT; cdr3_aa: CASREAVNTEAFF
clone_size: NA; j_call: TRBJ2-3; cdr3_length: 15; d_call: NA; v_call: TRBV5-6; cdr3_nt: TGTGCCAGCAGCTTTGCGGAGGGCCCCACAGATACGCAGTATTTT; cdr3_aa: CASSFAEGPTDTQYF
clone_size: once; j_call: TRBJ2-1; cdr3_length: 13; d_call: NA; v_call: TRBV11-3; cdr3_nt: TGTGCCAGCAGGGGAGTGGGGGCCGATGAGCAGTTCTTC; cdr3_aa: CASRGVGADEQFF
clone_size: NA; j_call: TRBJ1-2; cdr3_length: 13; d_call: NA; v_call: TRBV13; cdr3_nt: TGTGCCAGCAGCTTGGCCGGGAGGGAAGGCTACACCTTC; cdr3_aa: CASSLAGREGYTF
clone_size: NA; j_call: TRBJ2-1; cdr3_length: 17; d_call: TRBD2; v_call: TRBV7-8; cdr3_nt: TGTGCCAGCAGCTTTACGGAGCGGGGGTATGCCTACAATGAGCAGTTCTTC; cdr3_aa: CASSFTERGYAYNEQFF
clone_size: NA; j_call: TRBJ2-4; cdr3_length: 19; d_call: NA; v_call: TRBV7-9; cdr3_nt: TGTGCCAGCAGCTCCCATGGTCCGAGCCTCTCTCTAGCCAAAAACATTCAGTACTTC; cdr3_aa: CASSSHGPSLSLAKNIQYF
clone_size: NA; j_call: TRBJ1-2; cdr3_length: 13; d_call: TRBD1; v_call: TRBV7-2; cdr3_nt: TGTGCCAGCAGTTGGGACAGCAACTATGGCTACACCTTC; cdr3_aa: CASSWDSNYGYTF
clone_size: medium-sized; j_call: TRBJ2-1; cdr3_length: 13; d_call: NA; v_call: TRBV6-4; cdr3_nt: TGTGCCAGCAGTGACTGGGAGAACAATGAGCAGTTCTTC; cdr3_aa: CASSDWENNEQFF
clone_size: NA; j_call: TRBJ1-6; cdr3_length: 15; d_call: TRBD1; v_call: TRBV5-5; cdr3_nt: TGTGCCAGCAGCCCCCGGGACAGGCCGGTTTCACCCCTCCACTTT; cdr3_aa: CASSPRDRPVSPLHF
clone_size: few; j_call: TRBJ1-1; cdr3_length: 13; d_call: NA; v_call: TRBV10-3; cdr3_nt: TGTGCCATCAGTGAGACTCAGGGGTCTGAAGCTTTCTTT; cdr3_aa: CAISETQGSEAFF
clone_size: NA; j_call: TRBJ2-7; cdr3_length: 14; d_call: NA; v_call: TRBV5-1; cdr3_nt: TGCGCCAGCAGCTTGGCGGGGGGCGAGGACGAGCAGTACTTC; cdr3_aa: CASSLAGGEDEQYF
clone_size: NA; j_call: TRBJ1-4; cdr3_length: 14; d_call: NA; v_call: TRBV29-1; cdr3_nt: TGCAGCGTGGGGAACTTGAGGGCTAATGAAAAACTGTTTTTT; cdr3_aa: CSVGNLRANEKLFF
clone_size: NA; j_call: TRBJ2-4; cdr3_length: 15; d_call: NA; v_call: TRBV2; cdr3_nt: TGTGCCAGCAGTGAATACAGCCGGTCCAAAAACATTCAGTACTTC; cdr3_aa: CASSEYSRSKNIQYF
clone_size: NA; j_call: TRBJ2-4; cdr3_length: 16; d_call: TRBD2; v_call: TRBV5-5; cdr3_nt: TGTGCCAGCAGCTCCCGGACTAGCGGGGGGGTAAACATTCAGTACTTC; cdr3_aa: CASSSRTSGGVNIQYF
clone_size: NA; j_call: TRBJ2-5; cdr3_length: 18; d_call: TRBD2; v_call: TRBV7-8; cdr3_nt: TGTGCCAGCAGCGGACATAGCCGCGGGGGGGTCTGGCAAGAGACCCAGTACTTC; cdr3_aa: CASSGHSRGGVWQETQYF
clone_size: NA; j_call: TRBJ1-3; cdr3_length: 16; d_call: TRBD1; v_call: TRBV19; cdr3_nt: TGTGCCAGTAGTATGGGCCAGGGGGTCTCGGGAAACACCATATATTTT; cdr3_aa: CASSMGQGVSGNTIYF
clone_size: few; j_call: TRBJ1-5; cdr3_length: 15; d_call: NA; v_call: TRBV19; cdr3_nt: TGTGCCAGTAGTACCCCCACAGGGTACGATCAGCCCCAGCATTTT; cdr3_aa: CASSTPTGYDQPQHF
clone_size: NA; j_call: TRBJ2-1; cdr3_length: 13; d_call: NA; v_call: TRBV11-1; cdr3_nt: TGTGCCAGCAGCTGGGGCAGGTTGAATGAGCAGTTCTTC; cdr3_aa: CASSWGRLNEQFF
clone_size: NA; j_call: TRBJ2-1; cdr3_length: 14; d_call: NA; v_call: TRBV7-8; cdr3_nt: TGTGCCAGCAGCCCCAGCGGGTTCTACAATGAGCAGTTCTTC; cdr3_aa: CASSPSGFYNEQFF